This entry lists 2 T cell receptor beta chains sequenced from one sample in a study of T cells expressing NK-cell markers. TCRdb processed the 5' RACE reads again and assigns one entry to each CDR3 protein, with no DNA. This table holds about 260,000 distinct CDR3 sequences. Specimen: blood T cells: a sorted CD56 or NKG2C T cell subset, CD4+ or CD8+ T cells, or bulk PBMC T cells (not recorded which). The receptors here all came from a woman between 18 and 70 years old in good health.

The rearrangement uses TRBV6-5 and TRBJ2-2; TCRdb gives TRBD2 as the D gene, but with no DNA this cannot be confirmed. Germline V gene sequence: CDR1 MNHEY, CDR2 SVGAGI. This CDR3 is 16 amino acids long. The CDR3 sequence: CASSYPPTLPPGELFF.

The gene calls are TRBV20-1 and TRBJ1-3; TCRdb's D gene call, TRBD1, goes unchecked for lack of DNA. CDR1 and CDR2 from the germline V gene are DFQATT and SNEGSKA (reference sequence). CDR3 length equals 14 residues. The CDR3 region is CSAVGQGPGNTIYF.